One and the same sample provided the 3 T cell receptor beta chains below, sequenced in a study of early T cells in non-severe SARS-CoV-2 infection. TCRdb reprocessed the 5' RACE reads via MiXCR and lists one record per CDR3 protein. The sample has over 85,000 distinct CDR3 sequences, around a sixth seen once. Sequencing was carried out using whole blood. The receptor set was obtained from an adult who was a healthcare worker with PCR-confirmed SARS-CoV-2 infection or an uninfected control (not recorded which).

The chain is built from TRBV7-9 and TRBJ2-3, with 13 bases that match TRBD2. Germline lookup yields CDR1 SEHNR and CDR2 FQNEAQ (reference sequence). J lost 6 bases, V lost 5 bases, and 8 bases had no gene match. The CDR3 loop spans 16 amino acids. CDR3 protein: CASSLLGLAGLDTQYF. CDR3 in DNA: TGTGCCAGCAGCCTTTTGGGACTAGCGGGACTTGATACGCAGTATTTT.

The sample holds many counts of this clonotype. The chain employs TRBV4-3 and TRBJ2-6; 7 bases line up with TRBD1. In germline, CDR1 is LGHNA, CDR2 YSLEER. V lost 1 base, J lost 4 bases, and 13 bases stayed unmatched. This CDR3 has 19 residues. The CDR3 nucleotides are TGCGCCAGCAGCCAAGGGAACAGGGACAGCGCAAGGGGGGCCAACGTCCTGACTTTC. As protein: CASSQGNRDSARGANVLTF.

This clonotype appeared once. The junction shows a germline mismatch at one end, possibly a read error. Written as DNA, the CDR3 is TGTGCCAGCAGACCAGACAGACGCTCCTACAATGAGCTGTTCTTC. Its translation is CASRPDRRSYNELFF. V is TRBV28 and J is TRBJ2-1; tentative D call: TRBD1 (5 bases). There are 15 residues in the CDR3. Germline V lookup: CDR1 MDHEN, CDR2 SYDVKM.